A selection of T cell receptor beta chains follows, all from one sample in a study of identifying expanded T cells in peripheral blood. Using immunoSEQ multiplex PCR, the repertoire was profiled, and TCRdb retains in-frame clones only, with some absent. Among about 120,000 clones listed, roughly 84% were seen once. Sequences were obtained from blood. The receptor source for this set is a person aged 18 to 75 in good health. Both conserved end residues are trimmed from each CDR3.

v_call cdr3_aa
TRBV15 ATSRVAGWELF
TRBV7-2 ASSLEQGAYNEQF
TRBV19 ASSIGGEGASYEQY
TRBV6-5 ASSYSVGDSGNTIY
TRBV28 ASRIGGHPLETQY
TRBV30 AWSERTGINNYGYT
TRBV4-3 ASTGQGRNGYT
TRBV6-6 ASSRLRDTLNYGYT
TRBV6-5 ASSPLGGVREQF
TRBV30 AWNGQGSTIY
TRBV7-2 ASSLTRDSSYEQY
TRBV5-1 ASSPDRETYEQY
TRBV19 ASSAGFNSNQPQH
TRBV12-5 ASASDRVVSPLH
TRBV6-6 ASSYEGNYGYT
TRBV4-1 ASSQEAANSYNEQF
TRBV7-6 ASSLFGGFSGNTIY
TRBV2 ASRAAGELF
TRBV30 AWSVGTVNTEAF
TRBV7-2 ASSLGNQNTEAF
TRBV4-1 ASSHIGQVRPEAF
TRBV30 AWSVLGGYGYT